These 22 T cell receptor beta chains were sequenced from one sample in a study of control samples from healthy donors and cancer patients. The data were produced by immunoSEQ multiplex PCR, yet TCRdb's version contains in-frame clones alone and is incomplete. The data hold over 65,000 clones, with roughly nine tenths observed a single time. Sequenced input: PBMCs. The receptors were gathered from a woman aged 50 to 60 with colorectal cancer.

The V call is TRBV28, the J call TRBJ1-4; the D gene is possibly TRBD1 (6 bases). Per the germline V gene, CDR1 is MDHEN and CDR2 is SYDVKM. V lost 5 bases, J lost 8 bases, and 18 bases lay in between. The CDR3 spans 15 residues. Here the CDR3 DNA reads TGTGCCAGCAGTCCTCGGGGGGGGCGAAGCGAAAAACTGTTTTTT. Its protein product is CASSPRGGRSEKLFF. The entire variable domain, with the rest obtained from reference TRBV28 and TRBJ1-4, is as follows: DVKVTQSSRYLVKRTGEKVFLECVQDMDHENMFWYRQDPGLGLRLIYFSYDVKMKEKGDIPEGYSVSREKKERFSLILESASTNQTSMYLCASSPRGGRSEKLFFGSGTQLSVL.

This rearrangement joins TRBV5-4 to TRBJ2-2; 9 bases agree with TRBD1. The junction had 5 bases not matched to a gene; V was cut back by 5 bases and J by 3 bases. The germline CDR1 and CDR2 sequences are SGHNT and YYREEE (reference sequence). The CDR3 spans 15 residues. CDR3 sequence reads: CASSSGTGYTGELFF. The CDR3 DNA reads TGTGCCAGCAGTTCCGGGACAGGGTACACCGGGGAGCTGTTTTTT.

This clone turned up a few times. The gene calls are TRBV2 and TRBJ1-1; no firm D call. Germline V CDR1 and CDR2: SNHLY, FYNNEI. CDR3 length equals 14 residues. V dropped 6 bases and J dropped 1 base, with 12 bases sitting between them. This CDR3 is CASRKGWGNTEAFF. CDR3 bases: TGTGCCAGCAGGAAAGGATGGGGGAACACTGAAGCTTTCTTT.

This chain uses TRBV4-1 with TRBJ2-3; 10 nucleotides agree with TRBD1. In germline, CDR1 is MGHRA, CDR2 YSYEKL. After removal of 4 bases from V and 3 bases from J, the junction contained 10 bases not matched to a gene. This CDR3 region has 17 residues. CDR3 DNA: TGCGCCAGCAGCCGATCAAAGCGGGACAGGGGAACAGATACGCAGTATTTT. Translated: CASSRSKRDRGTDTQYF.

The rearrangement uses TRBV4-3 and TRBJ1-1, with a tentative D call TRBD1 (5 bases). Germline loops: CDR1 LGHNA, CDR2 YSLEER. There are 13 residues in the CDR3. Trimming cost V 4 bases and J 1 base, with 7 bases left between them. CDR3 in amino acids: CASSPDTNTEAFF. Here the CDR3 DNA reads TGCGCCAGCAGCCCGGACACGAACACTGAAGCTTTCTTT.

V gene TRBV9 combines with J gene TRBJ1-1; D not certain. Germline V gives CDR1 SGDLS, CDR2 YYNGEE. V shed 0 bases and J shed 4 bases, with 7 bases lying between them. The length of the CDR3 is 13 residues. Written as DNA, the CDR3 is TGTGCCAGCAGCGTAGGGGTTAGCACTGAAGCTTTCTTT. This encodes CASSVGVSTEAFF.

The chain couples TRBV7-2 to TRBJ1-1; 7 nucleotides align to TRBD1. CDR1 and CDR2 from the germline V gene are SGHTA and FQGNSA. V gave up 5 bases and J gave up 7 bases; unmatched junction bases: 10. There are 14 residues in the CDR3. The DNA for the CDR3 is TGTGCCAGCAGCACCAGGGGGAGTGGCAGTGAAGCTTTCTTT. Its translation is CASSTRGSGSEAFF.

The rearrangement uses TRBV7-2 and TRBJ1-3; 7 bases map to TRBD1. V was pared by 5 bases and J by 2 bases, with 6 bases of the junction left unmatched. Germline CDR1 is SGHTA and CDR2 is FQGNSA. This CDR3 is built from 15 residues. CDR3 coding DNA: TGTGCCAGCAGCACCCAGACAGGGCCTGGAAACACCATATATTTT. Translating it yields CASSTQTGPGNTIYF.

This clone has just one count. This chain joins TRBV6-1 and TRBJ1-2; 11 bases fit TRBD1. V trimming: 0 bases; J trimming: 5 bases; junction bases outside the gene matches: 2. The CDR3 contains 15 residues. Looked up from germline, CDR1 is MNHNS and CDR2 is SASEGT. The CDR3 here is CASSEAGTGGYGYTF. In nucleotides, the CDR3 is TGTGCCAGCAGTGAAGCGGGGACAGGGGGGTATGGCTACACCTTC.

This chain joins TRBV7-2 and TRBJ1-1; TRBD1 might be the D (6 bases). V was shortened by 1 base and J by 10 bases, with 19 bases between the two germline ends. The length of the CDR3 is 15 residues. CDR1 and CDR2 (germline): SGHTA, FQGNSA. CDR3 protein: CASSLEQGRKGTAFF. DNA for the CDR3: TGTGCCAGCAGCTTAGAACAGGGTCGAAAAGGGACAGCTTTCTTT.

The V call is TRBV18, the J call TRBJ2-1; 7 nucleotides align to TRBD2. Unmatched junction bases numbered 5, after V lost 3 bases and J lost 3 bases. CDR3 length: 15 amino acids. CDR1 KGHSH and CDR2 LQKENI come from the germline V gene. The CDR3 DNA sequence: TGTGCCAGCTCACCGGGAGGGGCGAACTACAATGAGCAGTTCTTC. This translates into CASSPGGANYNEQFF.

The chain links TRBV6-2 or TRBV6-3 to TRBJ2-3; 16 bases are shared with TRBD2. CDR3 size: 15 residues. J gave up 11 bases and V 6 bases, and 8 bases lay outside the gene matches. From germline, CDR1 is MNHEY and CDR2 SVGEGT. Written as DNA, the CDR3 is TGTGCCAGCAGCCTCTCCGGGACTAGCGGGGGGGTGCAGTATTTT. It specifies CASSLSGTSGGVQYF.

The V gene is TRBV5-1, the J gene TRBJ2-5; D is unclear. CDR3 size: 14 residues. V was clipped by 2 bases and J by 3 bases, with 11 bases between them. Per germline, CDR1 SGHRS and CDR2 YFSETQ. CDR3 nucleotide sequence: TGCGCCAGCAGCTTAGGGCAAAACAAAGAGACCCAGTACTTC. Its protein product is CASSLGQNKETQYF. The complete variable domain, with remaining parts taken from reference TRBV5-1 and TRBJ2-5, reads KAGVTQTPRYLIKTRGQQVTLSCSPISGHRSVSWYQQTPGQGLQFLFEYFSETQRNKGNFPGRFSGRQFSNSRSEMNVSTLELGDSALYLCASSLGQNKETQYFGPGTRLLVL.

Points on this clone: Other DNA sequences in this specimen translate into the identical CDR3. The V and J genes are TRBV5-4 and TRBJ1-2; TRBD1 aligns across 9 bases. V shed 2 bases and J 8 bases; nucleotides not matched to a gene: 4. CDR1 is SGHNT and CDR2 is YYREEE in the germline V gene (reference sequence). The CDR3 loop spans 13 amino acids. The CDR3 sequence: CASSLTGGAGYTF. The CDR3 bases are TGTGCCAGCAGCTTAACAGGGGGCGCAGGCTACACCTTC.

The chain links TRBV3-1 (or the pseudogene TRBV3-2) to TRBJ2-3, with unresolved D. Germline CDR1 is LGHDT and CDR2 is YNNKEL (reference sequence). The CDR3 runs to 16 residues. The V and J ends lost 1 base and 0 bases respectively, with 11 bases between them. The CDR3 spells CASSQGRMTSTDTQYF. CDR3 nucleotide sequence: TGTGCCAGCAGCCAAGGGAGAATGACTAGCACAGATACGCAGTATTTT.

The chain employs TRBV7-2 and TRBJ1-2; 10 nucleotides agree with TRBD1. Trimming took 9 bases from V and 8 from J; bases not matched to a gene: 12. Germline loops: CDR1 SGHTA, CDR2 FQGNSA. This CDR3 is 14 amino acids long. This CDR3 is CASTTGTGAEGYTF. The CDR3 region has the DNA TGTGCCAGTACGACCGGGACAGGGGCTGAAGGCTACACCTTC.

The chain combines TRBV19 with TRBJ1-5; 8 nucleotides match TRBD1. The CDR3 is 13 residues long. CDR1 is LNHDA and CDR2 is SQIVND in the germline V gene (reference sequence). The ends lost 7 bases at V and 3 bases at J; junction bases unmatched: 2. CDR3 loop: CASTDRVNQPQHF. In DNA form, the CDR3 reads TGTGCCAGTACGGACAGGGTCAATCAGCCCCAGCATTTT.

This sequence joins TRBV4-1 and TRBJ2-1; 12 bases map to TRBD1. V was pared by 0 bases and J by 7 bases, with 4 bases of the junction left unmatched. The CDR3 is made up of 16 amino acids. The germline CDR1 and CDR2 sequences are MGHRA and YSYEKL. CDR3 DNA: TGCGCCAGCAGCCAAGAGGGGGACAGGGGGCGAAATGAGCAGTTCTTC. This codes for CASSQEGDRGRNEQFF.

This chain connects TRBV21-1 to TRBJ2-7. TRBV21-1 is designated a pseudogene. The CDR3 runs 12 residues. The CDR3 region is CASSYEVYEQYV. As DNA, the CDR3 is TGTGCCAGCAGCTACGAAGTTTACGAGCAGTACGTC.

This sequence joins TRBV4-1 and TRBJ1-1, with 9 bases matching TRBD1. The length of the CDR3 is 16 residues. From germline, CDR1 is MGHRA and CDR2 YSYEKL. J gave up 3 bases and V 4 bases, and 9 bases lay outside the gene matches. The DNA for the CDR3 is TGCGCCAGCAGCCGCGGACAGGGGTATCAGGACACTGAAGCTTTCTTT. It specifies CASSRGQGYQDTEAFF.

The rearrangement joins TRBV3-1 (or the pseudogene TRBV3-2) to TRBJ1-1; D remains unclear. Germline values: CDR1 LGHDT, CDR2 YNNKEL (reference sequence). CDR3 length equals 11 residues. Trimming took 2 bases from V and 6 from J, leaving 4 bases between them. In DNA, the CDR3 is TGTGCCAGCAGCCAAAGGGCTGAAGCTTTCTTT. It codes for CASSQRAEAFF.

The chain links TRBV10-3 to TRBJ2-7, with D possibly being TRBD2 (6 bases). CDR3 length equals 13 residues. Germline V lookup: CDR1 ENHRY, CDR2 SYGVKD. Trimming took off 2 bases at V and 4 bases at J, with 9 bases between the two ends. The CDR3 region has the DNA TGTGCCATCAGTGAGGGAGGGGTTTACGAGCAGTACGTC. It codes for CAISEGGVYEQYV.